The 19 T cell receptor beta chains given below trace back to one sample, sequenced in a study of blood T cell repertoires in COVID-19. Libraries were prepared by immunoSEQ multiplex PCR; TCRdb keeps only in-frame clonotypes and omits some of them. The table shows some 260,000 clones, with roughly 86% occurring only once. Material for sequencing was peripheral blood. All receptors come from a human donor in a cohort sampled during active COVID-19.

The V and J genes are TRBV11-2 and TRBJ2-7, with D maybe TRBD2 (5 bases). The V end was cut by 5 bases, the J end by 7 bases, with 12 bases between. The length of the CDR3 is 12 residues. The germline gives CDR1 SGHAT, CDR2 FQNNGV. In DNA, the CDR3 is TGTGCCAGCAGCCAAGGAGGTTCGGAGCAGTACTTC. Residues: CASSQGGSEQYF.

V is TRBV19 and J is TRBJ2-1; D perhaps matches TRBD1 (5 bases). V was pared by 8 bases and J by 2 bases, with 13 bases between. CDR1 is LNHDA and CDR2 is SQIVND in the germline V gene (reference sequence). This CDR3 contains 14 residues. CDR3: CASPQGRPYNEQFF. CDR3 nucleotides: TGTGCCAGTCCCCAGGGTAGGCCCTACAATGAGCAGTTCTTC.

This clone was found once. The chain employs TRBV9 and TRBJ2-3; 7 bases match TRBD2. This CDR3 contains 15 residues. Germline assignment: CDR1 SGDLS and CDR2 YYNGEE. Losses at the gene ends were 3 bases for V and 11 bases for J; bases not matched to a gene: 15. In DNA form, the CDR3 reads TGTGCCAGCAGCGGTTATGGCGGGAGTTCCCGAAAGCAGTATTTT. It yields the protein CASSGYGGSSRKQYF. The whole variable domain, remainder taken from reference TRBV9 and TRBJ2-3, is DSGVTQTPKHLITATGQRVTLRCSPRSGDLSVYWYQQSLDQGLQFLIQYYNGEERAKGNILERFSAQQFPDLHSELNLSSLELGDSALYFCASSGYGGSSRKQYFGPGTRLTVL.

The V and J genes are TRBV28 and TRBJ2-1; D gene unclear. The CDR3 has 16 residues. The V gene's germline CDR1 is MDHEN and CDR2 SYDVKM. Trimming removed 6 bases from V and 7 bases from J, with 22 bases in between. CDR3 DNA: TGTGCCAGCAGCCCCCTAGGTGACGGGTCCCTAAATGAGCAGTTCTTC. Protein sequence: CASSPLGDGSLNEQFF.

The sample holds a few counts of this clone. This sample also contains other DNA sequences that code for the same CDR3. The chain is built from TRBV27 and TRBJ1-1; D perhaps matches TRBD1 (6 bases). Trimming left V 3 bases short and J 1 base short, with 6 bases between. The CDR3 length is 13 residues. The germline V gene encodes CDR1 MNHEY and CDR2 SMNVEV (reference sequence). The CDR3 sequence is CASSLGANTEAFF. The CDR3 DNA follows: TGTGCCAGCAGTTTGGGGGCGAACACTGAAGCTTTCTTT.

The rearrangement uses TRBV5-1 and TRBJ2-5; TRBD2 agrees at 10 bases. With V trimmed by 0 bases and J by 2 bases, 4 bases remained unmatched. Germline V gene data show CDR1 as SGHRS and CDR2 as YFSETQ. This CDR3 has 16 residues. CDR3 region: CASSLAVAGGQETQYF. Here the CDR3 DNA reads TGCGCCAGCAGCTTGGCCGTAGCGGGGGGACAAGAGACCCAGTACTTC.

V is TRBV5-8 and J is TRBJ1-5, with 11 positions matching TRBD1. Germline V gives CDR1 SGHTS, CDR2 YDEGEE. Unmatched junction bases numbered 8, after V lost 8 bases and J lost 4 bases. The CDR3 sequence is 15 residues long. Written as DNA, the CDR3 is TGTGCCAGTCCCCGGGACAGGGGGATTAATCAGCCCCAGCATTTT. This encodes CASPRDRGINQPQHF.

CDR3 protein: CASSQGVGGTGGFEAFF. In DNA, the CDR3 is TGCGCCAGCAGCCAAGGGGTCGGCGGGACAGGGGGCTTCGAAGCTTTCTTT. This rearrangement joins TRBV4-3 to TRBJ1-1, with TRBD1 identical over 12 bases. Germline trimming cut 1 base from V and 8 bases from J; bases unmatched to any gene: 11. There are 17 residues in the CDR3. Germline V lookup: CDR1 LGHNA, CDR2 YSLEER.

The CDR3 is CASSQGTSGYEQYF. DNA for the CDR3: TGTGCCAGCAGCCAAGGGACTAGCGGTTACGAGCAGTACTTC. The chain is built from TRBV3-1 (or the pseudogene TRBV3-2) and TRBJ2-7, with 10 positions matching TRBD2. V dropped 1 base and J dropped 4; count of bases not matched to a gene: 1. The CDR3 runs to 14 residues. Germline V lookup: CDR1 LGHDT, CDR2 YNNKEL (reference sequence).

The V and J genes are TRBV5-4 and TRBJ1-2; 8 positions match TRBD1. This CDR3 has 13 residues. Germline trimming cut 0 bases from V and 8 bases from J; bases unmatched to any gene: 3. Germline-derived CDR1 and CDR2 are SGHNT and YYREEE (reference sequence). CDR3 loop: CASSLAGGWGYTF. The CDR3 DNA is TGTGCCAGCAGCTTGGCAGGGGGCTGGGGCTACACCTTC.

The DNA for the CDR3 is TGTGCCAGCAGTTGGACAACAGATACGCAGTATTTT. Translation: CASSWTTDTQYF. This rearrangement joins TRBV6-2 or TRBV6-3 to TRBJ2-3; TRBD1 is a possible D gene (5 bases). CDR3 length: 12 amino acids. V lost 4 bases, J lost 3 bases, and 5 bases lay in between. CDR1 is MNHEY and CDR2 is SVGEGT in the germline V gene.

This clone was detected once. The chain couples TRBV28 to TRBJ1-5; D ambiguous. The germline gives CDR1 MDHEN, CDR2 SYDVKM. V lost 2 bases to trimming and J lost 3 bases, with 14 bases between them. CDR3 length: 16 amino acids. The DNA of the CDR3 is TGTGCCAGCAGTTTAATGGCGGGAAAAGTCAATCAGCCCCAGCATTTT. It encodes CASSLMAGKVNQPQHF.

V usage is TRBV5-1 and J usage is TRBJ1-1; D is perhaps TRBD1 (5 bases). Germline V gene sequence: CDR1 SGHRS, CDR2 YFSETQ. Trimming took 5 bases from V and 2 from J, leaving 13 bases between them. The CDR3 totals 14 residues. The CDR3 DNA is TGCGCCAGCAGGGCGGGACTCCTTAACACTGAAGCTTTCTTT. Amino acid sequence: CASRAGLLNTEAFF. The variable domain in full, with the rest retrieved from reference TRBV5-1 and TRBJ1-1, is KAGVTQTPRYLIKTRGQQVTLSCSPISGHRSVSWYQQTPGQGLQFLFEYFSETQRNKGNFPGRFSGRQFSNSRSEMNVSTLELGDSALYLCASRAGLLNTEAFFGQGTRLTVV.

This sequence joins TRBV11-2 and TRBJ2-7; possibly TRBD1 for D (6 bases). The CDR3 contains 16 residues. V lost 5 bases, J lost 1 base, and 18 bases lay in between. Per germline, CDR1 SGHAT and CDR2 FQNNGV. The CDR3 nucleotides are TGTGCCAGCAGCCAACCCCCGGACAGAGGGTCCTACGAGCAGTACTTC. It translates to CASSQPPDRGSYEQYF.

This rearrangement joins TRBV5-1 to TRBJ2-6; 13 nucleotides match TRBD2. The ends lost 3 bases at V and 1 base at J; junction bases unmatched: 7. Germline V lookup: CDR1 SGHRS, CDR2 YFSETQ. This CDR3 is built from 19 residues. The DNA of the CDR3 is TGCGCCAGCAGCTCGCTTATGACTAGCGGGGGGTCTGGGGCCAACGTCCTGACTTTC. Amino acids: CASSSLMTSGGSGANVLTF.

The gene calls are TRBV28 and TRBJ2-3; 8 nucleotides match TRBD2. V was pared by 3 bases and J by 6 bases, with 5 bases of the junction left unmatched. The CDR3 is 14 amino acids. The germline V gene encodes CDR1 MDHEN and CDR2 SYDVKM. CDR3 sequence (DNA): TGTGCCAGCAGTTTCGCGGGAGGAGAGGATACGCAGTATTTT. Encoded protein: CASSFAGGEDTQYF.

On this clone itself: Different DNA sequences within this sample yield the same CDR3. The CDR3 DNA is TGTGCCAGCAGGTCGGACAGCTACGAGCAGTACTTC. Protein sequence: CASRSDSYEQYF. The chain carries TRBV12-3 or TRBV12-4 and TRBJ2-7; possible D gene TRBD1, 6 bases. CDR3 length: 12 residues. Trimming left V 6 bases short and J 3 bases short, with 9 bases between.

This rearrangement joins TRBV6-5 to TRBJ1-1; D unclear. The germline V gene has CDR1 MNHEY and CDR2 SVGAGI. The CDR3 spans 15 residues. V lost 7 bases and J lost 3, with 18 bases in between. Here the CDR3 DNA reads TGTGCCAGCACTCCTGAGGCCGATCCTTACACTGAAGCTTTCTTT. Translating it yields CASTPEADPYTEAFF.

In this sample, this clone turned up a few times. Relative to the germline gene, one junction end is altered; a read error may explain this. The CDR3 loop is CASSPSHNEQFF. CDR3 DNA sequence: TGTGCCAGCAGCCCCTCCCACAATGAGCAGTTCTTC. V and J are TRBV27 and TRBJ2-1; D remains ambiguous. CDR1 is MNHEY, CDR2 SMNVEV, per germline (reference sequence). This CDR3 is 12 amino acids long.